Given below is one T cell receptor (beta chain) in context. This sample was included in a study of blood T cell repertoires in COVID-19. CDR3 length: 17 residues. Germline V lookup: CDR1 SGHRS, CDR2 YFSETQ. V was cut by 0 bases and J by 6 bases, with 21 bases left in between. Sequencing was performed with immunoSEQ multiplex PCR; in TCRdb, only in-frame clones are kept and a portion is missing. In the table there are over 150,000 clones, over 60% of which are singletons. The genes are TRBV5-1 and TRBJ1-1, with a possible D match to TRBD1 (5 bases). The origin of this receptor is a woman over 75 with acute or convalescent COVID-19. Sequences were obtained from peripheral blood. The CDR3 loop is CASSLADGRTRGAEAFF. CDR3 DNA: TGCGCCAGCAGCTTGGCGGATGGGAGAACGCGGGGCGCTGAAGCTTTCTTT.